The source of this TCR beta chain is a study of prognosis after radiotherapy for stage I lung cancer. Study-wide background: While about 7 patients had squamous cell carcinoma tumors, the tumors of about a dozen were adenocarcinoma.

Researchers used two-round multiplex PCR to amplify TCR beta CDR3 starting from genomic DNA. During first-round PCR, primers specific to each TRBV and TRBJ gene were used. TCRdb passed the multiplex PCR reads through MiXCR, listing each CDR3 protein once. The data hold about 17,000 distinct CDR3 sequences, with around 15% observed a single time. The CDR3 has 14 residues. From germline, CDR1 is MNHEY and CDR2 SVGAGI. About this clonotype itself: A far larger clone is just one base off, so this is likely a read error.

The source material was PBMCs, sampled before or after stereotactic body radiation therapy (not recorded which). The genes are TRBV6-5 and TRBJ1-6, with 7 bases aligning to TRBD1. The TCR comes from a donor aged 50 or older with non-small cell lung cancer. The CDR3 DNA sequence: TGTGCCAGCGAGACAGGGCTAGATAATTCACTCCTCCACTTT. Residues: CASETGLDNSLLHF.